The present TCR beta chain was sequenced within a study of CD8+CD57+ T cells in acquired aplastic anemia. For the study at large: Mean DNA quantity obtained from sorted CD4+ and CD8+ cells was 3 to 4 ug. Study outcomes and limitations: Between patients and controls, approximately 29 CD8+ CDR3 sequences were found in common.

Regarding this clonotype: Its antigen is unknown. At one of its ends the junction is not consistent with the germline gene, which may arise from a read error.

Investigators profiled TCR beta VDJ and CDR3 from genomic DNA template. TCRdb re-analysed the reads in MiXCR, keeping a single row per CDR3 protein. Of 270,000 or so distinct CDR3 sequences in the sample, about 80% were seen once. The CDR3 extends over 13 amino acids. Germline lookup yields CDR1 LNHDA and CDR2 SQIVND (reference sequence). In patients chosen for sequencing, flow cytometry had shown CD8+CD57+ cell expansion. No therapy was given to patients before blood sampling. Sequencing was carried out using sorted CD4+, CD8+, or CD8+CD57+ T cells (not recorded which) from PBMCs. The sequence was obtained from a human donor with aplastic anemia. This chain uses TRBV19 with TRBJ2-3; D may be TRBD2 (6 bases). This chain's CDR3 is CASREGGTERQYF. CDR3 DNA sequence: TGTGCCAGCAGAGAGGGAGGAACGGAAAGGCAGTATTTC.